This T cell receptor beta chain was found in a study of graft-versus-host responses after intestinal transplantation. Looking at the study overall: Grafts were multivisceral, liver-intestinal, or isolated intestinal.

Concerning this clone itself: No antigen is known for it.

The protocol was immunoSEQ multiplex PCR, while the TCRdb copy is restricted to in-frame clones and leaves out a portion. The sample has 6,500 to 9,500 clones, 85% to 95% seen once. Germline V gives CDR1 SEHNR, CDR2 FQNEAQ (reference sequence). V was shortened by 5 bases and J by 2 bases, with 9 bases between the two germline ends. The CDR3 runs to 13 residues. General study points: GvH clone levels peaked in circulation, and this peak was associated with early post-transplant HvG declines. Allografts of one patient group, those with graft-donor T cell macrochimerism, had high graft-versus-host to host-versus-graft clonal ratios.

The TCR was taken from a human patient who received an intestinal transplant, so some T cells may come from the graft donor. The input for sequencing was PBMCs, taken 30 to 33 days after intestinal transplant. This chain joins TRBV7-9 and TRBJ1-2; D unclear. The CDR3 spells CASSNGVNYGYTF. The CDR3 DNA follows: TGTGCCAGCAGCAATGGGGTGAACTATGGCTACACCTTC.